This T cell receptor beta chain was sequenced for a study of Ad26.COV2.S vaccination and SARS-CoV-2 variants (dated by TCRdb to the early 2020s). Notes on the research overall: Donors in the vaccine arm were drawn from COV1001, a phase I-IIa trial of Ad26.COV2.S in healthy adults that was multicentre, randomized, double-blind and placebo-controlled. Ad26.COV2.S was administered intramuscularly at 5 x 10^10 or 1 x 10^11 viral particles, either as a single shot or as two shots given 56 days apart. Sequencing of the TCRbeta repertoire served to evaluate the specificity and breadth of SARS-CoV-2-reactive T cell receptors following Ad26.COV2.S vaccination. A total of 32 samples were included in the TCR-sequenced set, comprising about 20 Ad26.COV2.S vaccine recipients, 5 placebo recipients and 8 SARS-CoV-2 convalescent individuals. Participants in the trial were split at random into five groups of five each, receiving low-dose or high-dose Ad26.COV2.S once or twice, or else placebo on both occasions. Investigators did not know the trial group allocation while performing experiments and assessing outcomes.

From its cysteine to its phenylalanine, the CDR3 spans 15 amino acids. Only the CDR3 DNA stays, 45 bases, in frame from base 1. Clipping removes 6 bases from V and 3 bases from J, with 11 as the unmatched junction base count. Based on the germline V gene, the CDR1 and CDR2 sequences are MDHEN and SYDVKM. What the authors observed across the whole study: Higher spike-specific TCR breadth was observed in Ad26.COV2.S recipients than in placebo recipients (P = 0.0014). The study lacked the statistical power to compare responses across vaccine doses or regimens. Non-spike TCR breadth was comparable between vaccine and placebo recipients, consistent with the vaccine containing only spike. After vaccination, substantial breadth of spike-specific CD8+ and CD4+ T cell responses was reported. The authors noted that total T cell responses may have been underestimated by the TCR breadth and depth analyses.

Reading the label with the study, this specimen's treatment or condition is: 15 to 20 received Ad26.COV2.S at low or high dose, single or two shots; roughly five received placebo; per-sample allocation not given. For vaccine and placebo recipients, repertoires were sequenced using samples collected on day 63 after the first injection. Between 29 July and 7 August 2020, Cohort 1b enrolled approximately 26 adults aged 18-55 years at one site in Boston, USA. Ad26.COV2.S was a replication-incompetent adenovirus type 26 vector expressing a prefusion-stabilized SARS-CoV-2 spike protein from the original Wuhan strain. A remark on this clone: Its antigen has not been determined. The input lacks base qualities; no much larger clone sits a single base away.

The immunoSEQ Assay was the method used to sequence TCRbeta CDR3 regions. After extraction, genomic DNA underwent amplification by bias-controlled multiplex PCR, followed by high-throughput sequencing. In the paper's pipeline: To quantify the absolute abundance of every unique TCRbeta CDR3 region, sequences were collapsed and filtered. T cell fraction was estimated by normalization of TCRbeta template counts to usable DNA, with usable DNA being measured through amplification of reference genes present in all nucleated cells. Repertoire TCRs were annotated as SARS-CoV-2-specific when V gene, CDR3 amino acid sequence and J gene were exactly matched to a known reactive TCR set. The reference SARS-CoV-2 TCR set was derived from MIRA and filtered for enrichment in COVID-19-positive ImmuneCODE repertoires, a step that removed public or cross-reactive TCRs. Based on the MIRA antigens, annotated TCRs were further analysed at the level of specific ORF or position within ORF. Depth was the summed frequency of annotated unique rearrangements, while breadth was defined as annotated unique rearrangements over total unique productive rearrangements. Two-sided Wilcoxon rank-sum tests were applied when comparing TCR breadth between groups. Entries here come from immuneACCESS through TCRdb and include only in-frame sequences with V and J called. Some clones fail to appear in such tables; in the studies checked, an unresolved V gene covers under half of the shortfall, and the cause of the remainder is unknown. That table gives V, J and clone size, and the DNA gave D and trimming. This sample has around 400,000 clones in its table, and around nine tenths of those were observed once. The ten largest account for 1.5% to 2% of the sample.

This chain is built from TRBV28 and TRBJ2-7, with 7 bases aligning to TRBD2. This TCR was recovered from a person between 18 and 60 years old who received the Ad26.COV2.S COVID-19 vaccine or a placebo. The specimen comprised peripheral blood, sampled in a trial of Ad26.COV2.S vaccine versus placebo. CDR3 region: CASSPVTGGFYEQYF. The DNA sequence reads TGTGCCAGCAGCCCGGTCACCGGGGGGTTCTACGAGCAGTACTTC.